The source of this T cell receptor (beta chain) is a study of blood T cells in healthy people across ages. Study overall: About one barcoded beta molecule was captured per two T cells (by template switching). The study, taken as a whole, reports: In long-lived donors, naive CD4+ cell counts and diversity exceeded those of aged donors.

The germline V gene has CDR1 SGHRS and CDR2 YFSETQ. Trimming took off 0 bases at V and 1 base at J, with 11 bases between the two ends. This CDR3 spans 16 amino acids. The use of a sample-barcoded 5' primer and a J-beta primer mix characterized a second PCR of roughly 6 to 11 cycles. Through a template-switch adaptor with 12 random nucleotides, each cDNA molecule received a tag. TCRdb itself ran the 5' RACE reads through MiXCR, one entry per CDR3 protein. The sample yields about 750,000 distinct CDR3 sequences, around half seen once. Concerning this clonotype itself: Its antigen is currently unknown.

The V and J genes are TRBV5-1 and TRBJ1-5, with no clear D. This clonotype was sampled from an elderly man in good health. The sequencing sample was made of blood. This CDR3 reads CASSLDGQASNQPQHF. CDR3 nucleotides: TGCGCCAGCAGCTTGGATGGCCAAGCGAGCAATCAGCCCCAGCATTTT.